These T cell receptor beta chains were read from a single sample in a study of blood T cell repertoires in COVID-19. Repertoires were generated with immunoSEQ multiplex PCR, while TCRdb's copy carries only in-frame clones and drops some. The repertoire holds 250,000 or so clones, 75% to 90% seen once, with 0.94% in the top ten. Sequencing input: peripheral blood. Receptor source: a middle-aged woman who had recovered from COVID-19. CDR3s include the opening cysteine and the closing phenylalanine or tryptophan. Fields, in order: V gene, D gene, clone size, J gene, CDR3 protein, CDR3 DNA. A D gene is named only where the DNA matches it firmly. For some rows the clone size is stated as once, few or many, or as a class when expanded; others skip it.

V: TRBV5-1; D: TRBD1; size: -; J: TRBJ2-3; CDR3: CASSLQGAGDTQYF; DNA: TGCGCCAGCAGCTTGCAGGGGGCGGGAGATACGCAGTATTTT
V: TRBV18; D: -; size: -; J: TRBJ2-3; CDR3: CASSPGQGTDTQYF; DNA: TGTGCCAGCTCACCAGGGCAGGGAACAGATACGCAGTATTTT
V: TRBV18; D: -; size: -; J: TRBJ2-7; CDR3: CASSPRGPGGSYEQYF; DNA: TGTGCCAGCTCACCGCGGGGCCCAGGCGGGTCCTACGAGCAGTACTTC
V: TRBV18; D: -; size: -; J: TRBJ2-7; CDR3: CASSPRPIGAYEQYF; DNA: TGTGCCAGCTCACCCCGGCCTATTGGAGCCTACGAGCAGTACTTC
V: TRBV5-1; D: TRBD2; size: few; J: TRBJ2-7; CDR3: CASSLDASGMSYEQYF; DNA: TGCGCCAGCAGCTTGGATGCTAGCGGGATGTCCTACGAGCAGTACTTC
V: TRBV11-2; D: TRBD2; size: once; J: TRBJ2-5; CDR3: CASSLGAGGEETQYF; DNA: TGTGCCAGCAGCTTAGGAGCGGGAGGAGAAGAGACCCAGTACTTC
V: TRBV7-9; D: -; size: -; J: TRBJ2-3; CDR3: CASSLWAAVGSTDTQYF; DNA: TGTGCCAGCAGCCTCTGGGCAGCGGTGGGAAGCACAGATACGCAGTATTTT
V: TRBV18; D: TRBD1; size: -; J: TRBJ2-1; CDR3: CASSQDRAGDNEQFF; DNA: TGTGCCAGCTCACAAGACAGGGCCGGGGACAATGAGCAGTTCTTC
V: TRBV7-9; D: -; size: -; J: TRBJ2-2; CDR3: CASTPGAGELFF; DNA: TGTGCCAGCACACCGGGGGCCGGGGAGCTGTTTTTT
V: TRBV19; D: -; size: -; J: TRBJ2-7; CDR3: CASSRFGNEYEQYF; DNA: TGTGCCAGTAGTAGATTCGGTAACGAGTACGAGCAGTACTTC
V: TRBV15; D: -; size: -; J: TRBJ2-7; CDR3: CATSPSPGSYEQYF; DNA: TGTGCCACCAGTCCCTCCCCCGGGTCCTACGAGCAGTACTTC
V: TRBV12-3/TRBV12-4; D: -; size: -; J: TRBJ2-4; CDR3: CASSLRGNIQYF; DNA: TGTGCCAGCAGTTTAAGGGGAAACATTCAGTACTTC
V: TRBV4-1; D: -; size: -; J: TRBJ1-5; CDR3: CASSQGHNSNQPQHF; DNA: TGCGCCAGCAGCCAGGGACACAATAGCAATCAGCCCCAGCATTTT
V: TRBV5-3; D: TRBD1; size: few; J: TRBJ2-7; CDR3: CARSRRDRSYEQYF; DNA: TGTGCCAGAAGCCGCAGGGACAGATCCTACGAGCAGTACTTC
V: TRBV11-2; D: TRBD1; size: -; J: TRBJ1-1; CDR3: CASSPGQGRNTEAFF; DNA: TGTGCCAGCAGCCCCGGACAGGGGAGGAACACTGAAGCTTTCTTT
V: TRBV7-2; D: TRBD2; size: -; J: TRBJ2-5; CDR3: CASSPYSGEGRETQYF; DNA: TGTGCCAGCAGCCCATATAGCGGGGAGGGGCGGGAGACCCAGTACTTC
V: TRBV9; D: TRBD1; size: -; J: TRBJ2-1; CDR3: CASSGTGANNEQFF; DNA: TGTGCCAGCAGCGGGACAGGCGCTAACAATGAGCAGTTCTTC
V: TRBV25-1; D: TRBD1; size: -; J: TRBJ2-2; CDR3: CASSPTGNFWELFF; DNA: TGTGCCAGCAGCCCGACAGGGAACTTCTGGGAGCTGTTTTTT
V: TRBV6-5; D: TRBD1; size: -; J: TRBJ1-3; CDR3: CASSPTGDGNTIYF; DNA: TGTGCCAGCAGTCCGACAGGGGACGGAAACACCATATATTTT
V: TRBV9; D: TRBD2; size: -; J: TRBJ2-7; CDR3: CASSIGLAGGETYEQYF; DNA: TGTGCCAGCAGCATTGGACTAGCGGGAGGGGAAACCTACGAGCAGTACTTC
V: TRBV7-2; D: -; size: -; J: TRBJ2-5; CDR3: CASSLERQTQYF; DNA: TGTGCCAGCAGCTTAGAGCGCCAGACCCAGTACTTC
V: TRBV2; D: -; size: -; J: TRBJ2-5; CDR3: CASNSGGQYQETQYF; DNA: TGTGCCAGCAATTCTGGAGGGCAGTACCAAGAGACCCAGTACTTC
V: TRBV7-9; D: TRBD2; size: -; J: TRBJ2-3; CDR3: CASSLPSGSLTSTDTQYF; DNA: TGTGCCAGCAGCTTACCTAGCGGGAGCCTTACTAGCACAGATACGCAGTATTTT
V: TRBV19; D: -; size: once; J: TRBJ2-1; CDR3: CASTPDGLADNEQFF; DNA: TGTGCCAGTACCCCGGATGGGCTAGCCGACAATGAGCAGTTCTTC
V: TRBV10-2; D: TRBD1; size: -; J: TRBJ2-3; CDR3: CASTGQGARRGDTDTQYF; DNA: TGCGCCAGCACCGGACAGGGGGCGCGAAGAGGGGACACAGATACGCAGTATTTT
V: TRBV18; D: -; size: -; J: TRBJ2-1; CDR3: CASSPPVGVSYNEQFF; DNA: TGTGCCAGCTCACCACCGGTCGGGGTATCCTACAATGAGCAGTTCTTC
V: TRBV3-1/TRBV3-2; D: TRBD2; size: few; J: TRBJ2-7; CDR3: CASSLGGAGVYEQYF; DNA: TGTGCCAGCAGCCTCGGGGGAGCGGGAGTCTACGAGCAGTACTTC
V: TRBV3-1/TRBV3-2; D: -; size: few; J: TRBJ2-1; CDR3: CASSQDVAYNEQFF; DNA: TGTGCCAGCAGCCAAGATGTCGCGTACAATGAGCAGTTCTTC
V: TRBV4-1; D: -; size: -; J: TRBJ2-7; CDR3: CASSQEWSSYEQYF; DNA: TGCGCCAGCAGCCAAGAATGGAGCTCCTACGAGCAGTACTTC
V: TRBV13; D: TRBD1; size: -; J: TRBJ1-3; CDR3: CASSEGTGSGNTIYF; DNA: TGTGCCAGCAGCGAGGGGACAGGCTCTGGAAACACCATATATTTT
V: TRBV6-6; D: -; size: -; J: TRBJ2-7; CDR3: CASGLRGKGSYEQYF; DNA: TGTGCCAGCGGCCTTAGGGGAAAGGGCTCCTACGAGCAGTACTTC
V: TRBV28; D: TRBD2; size: -; J: TRBJ2-1; CDR3: CASSGTRLNNEQFF; DNA: TGTGCCAGCAGTGGGACTAGACTAAACAATGAGCAGTTCTTC
V: TRBV19; D: -; size: -; J: TRBJ1-1; CDR3: CASSWLNTEAFF; DNA: TGTGCCAGTAGTTGGCTGAACACTGAAGCTTTCTTT
V: TRBV3-1/TRBV3-2; D: -; size: -; J: TRBJ2-7; CDR3: CASSQVPGSGGEQYF; DNA: TGTGCCAGCAGCCAAGTACCCGGGAGCGGAGGCGAGCAGTACTTC
V: TRBV7-3; D: TRBD2; size: once; J: TRBJ2-2; CDR3: CASSPRTSANTGELFF; DNA: TGTGCCAGCAGCCCCAGGACTAGCGCGAACACCGGGGAGCTGTTTTTT
V: TRBV27; D: TRBD1; size: -; J: TRBJ2-7; CDR3: CASSQEGTETYEQYF; DNA: TGTGCCAGCAGCCAAGAGGGGACAGAGACCTACGAGCAGTACTTC
V: TRBV30; D: -; size: -; J: TRBJ1-6; CDR3: CAWKAGSSYNSPLHF; DNA: TGTGCCTGGAAGGCAGGAAGCTCCTATAATTCACCCCTCCACTTT
V: TRBV2; D: -; size: -; J: TRBJ2-1; CDR3: CASSQTNNEQFF; DNA: TGTGCCAGCAGTCAAACTAACAATGAGCAGTTCTTC
V: TRBV6-2/TRBV6-3; D: -; size: -; J: TRBJ2-7; CDR3: CASTPGATNEQYF; DNA: TGTGCCAGCACCCCAGGGGCGACAAACGAGCAGTACTTC
V: TRBV11-3; D: TRBD2; size: -; J: TRBJ2-3; CDR3: CASSFETSITDTQYF; DNA: TGTGCCAGCAGCTTTGAGACTAGCATCACAGATACGCAGTATTTT
V: TRBV2; D: -; size: -; J: TRBJ2-5; CDR3: CASSEFWQGGETQYF; DNA: TGTGCCAGCAGTGAGTTCTGGCAGGGGGGAGAGACCCAGTACTTC
V: TRBV30; D: TRBD1; size: -; J: TRBJ1-6; CDR3: CAWRPGTDNSPLHF; DNA: TGTGCCTGGAGGCCTGGGACAGATAATTCACCCCTCCACTTT
V: TRBV24-1; D: -; size: -; J: TRBJ2-7; CDR3: CATSDFETDEQYF; DNA: TGTGCCACCAGTGATTTTGAGACAGACGAGCAGTACTTC
V: TRBV27; D: TRBD2; size: -; J: TRBJ2-7; CDR3: CASSSLAGGYEQYF; DNA: TGTGCCAGCAGTTCCCTAGCGGGGGGATACGAGCAGTACTTC
V: TRBV10-1; D: TRBD1; size: -; J: TRBJ1-1; CDR3: CASSGQGNTEAFF; DNA: TGCGCCAGCTCCGGACAGGGGAACACTGAAGCTTTCTTT
V: TRBV2; D: TRBD1; size: -; J: TRBJ2-2; CDR3: CASSPGQDSFNTGELFF; DNA: TGTGCCAGCAGCCCGGGACAGGACTCCTTCAACACCGGGGAGCTGTTTTTT
V: TRBV5-1; D: -; size: -; J: TRBJ1-1; CDR3: CASSRGGDAEAFF; DNA: TGCGCCAGCAGCCGGGGGGGGGACGCTGAAGCTTTCTTT
V: TRBV10-3; D: -; size: -; J: TRBJ2-7; CDR3: CAISRDARYEQYF; DNA: TGTGCCATCAGTCGGGATGCCCGTTACGAGCAGTACTTC
V: TRBV6-5; D: -; size: -; J: TRBJ1-2; CDR3: CASRQGYGYTF; DNA: TGTGCCAGCAGGCAGGGATATGGCTACACCTTC
V: TRBV19; D: TRBD1; size: -; J: TRBJ1-1; CDR3: CASSPSGGANTEAFF; DNA: TGTGCCAGTAGTCCTTCAGGGGGCGCGAACACTGAAGCTTTCTTT
V: TRBV5-5; D: -; size: once; J: TRBJ1-1; CDR3: CASRVQGKNTEAFF; DNA: TGTGCCAGCAGGGTACAGGGCAAGAACACTGAAGCTTTCTTT
V: TRBV28; D: TRBD1; size: -; J: TRBJ2-7; CDR3: CASSLVGQGHEQYF; DNA: TGTGCCAGCAGTTTGGTAGGACAGGGCCACGAGCAGTACTTC
V: TRBV2; D: -; size: -; J: TRBJ1-2; CDR3: CASSDGTSLYTF; DNA: TGTGCCAGCAGTGACGGGACAAGCCTCTACACCTTC
V: TRBV19; D: TRBD1; size: -; J: TRBJ1-2; CDR3: CASSTGQDVFYGYTF; DNA: TGTGCCAGTAGTACCGGACAGGATGTCTTCTATGGCTACACCTTC